This T cell receptor (beta chain) was recorded in a study of shared clonotypes between healthy human individuals. Sorted-subset replicate PCR reactions were performed with about 210 ng DNA, corresponding to roughly 31,000 T cell genomes. Generated by immunoSEQ multiplex PCR, the TCRdb table keeps only in-frame clones and is missing some. The sample contains 2,500,000 or so clones, roughly nine tenths of which appear only once. A remark on this clone: Its antigen is not known.

Study-level results: Generation probability values for non-shared clonotypes were lower than those for clonotypes shared by all four donors.

The CDR3 covers 15 residues. Germline CDR1 is SGDLS and CDR2 is YYNGEE. J was trimmed by 9 bases and V by 0 bases; bases with no gene match: 5. This sequence was found in a man between 18 and 29 years old in good health. Sequencing was carried out using naive CD4+ T cells sorted from blood. Subset reported: CD45RA+ positively selected. The chain combines TRBV9 with TRBJ1-6; 8 bases agree with TRBD1. This CDR3 is CASSVADRVFSPLHF. Here the CDR3 DNA reads TGTGCCAGCAGCGTAGCGGACAGGGTTTTTTCACCCCTCCACTTT.